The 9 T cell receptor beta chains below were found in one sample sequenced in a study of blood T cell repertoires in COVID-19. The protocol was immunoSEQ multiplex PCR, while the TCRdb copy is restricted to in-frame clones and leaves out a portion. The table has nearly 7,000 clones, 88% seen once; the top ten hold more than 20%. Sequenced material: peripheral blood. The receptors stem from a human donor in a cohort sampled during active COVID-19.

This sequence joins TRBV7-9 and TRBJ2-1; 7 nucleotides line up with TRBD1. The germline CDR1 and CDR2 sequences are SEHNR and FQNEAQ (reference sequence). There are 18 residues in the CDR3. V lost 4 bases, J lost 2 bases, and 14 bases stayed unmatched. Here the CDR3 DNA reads TGTGCCAGCAGCTCTTTGGCTCTACTGGGACAGACCTACAATGAGCAGTTCTTC. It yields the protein CASSSLALLGQTYNEQFF.

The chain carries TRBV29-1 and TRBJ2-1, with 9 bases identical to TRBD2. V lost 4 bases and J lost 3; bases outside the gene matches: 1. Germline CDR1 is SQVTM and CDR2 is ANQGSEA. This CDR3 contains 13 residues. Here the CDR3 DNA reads TGCAGCGTTGGAGCGGGGGGCTACAATGAGCAGTTCTTC. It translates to CSVGAGGYNEQFF.

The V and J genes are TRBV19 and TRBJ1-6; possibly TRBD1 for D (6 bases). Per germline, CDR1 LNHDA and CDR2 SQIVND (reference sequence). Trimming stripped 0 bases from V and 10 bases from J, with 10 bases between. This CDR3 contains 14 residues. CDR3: CASSIDSQGSPLHF. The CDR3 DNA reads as TGTGCCAGTAGTATAGATTCACAGGGCTCACCCCTCCACTTT.

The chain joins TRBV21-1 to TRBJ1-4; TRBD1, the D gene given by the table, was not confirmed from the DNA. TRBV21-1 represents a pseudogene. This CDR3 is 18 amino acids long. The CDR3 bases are TGTGCCAGCGGCCCCAGGGGGCTGCTTTGGGCAACTAATGAAAAACTGTTTTTT. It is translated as CASGPRGLLWATNEKLFF.

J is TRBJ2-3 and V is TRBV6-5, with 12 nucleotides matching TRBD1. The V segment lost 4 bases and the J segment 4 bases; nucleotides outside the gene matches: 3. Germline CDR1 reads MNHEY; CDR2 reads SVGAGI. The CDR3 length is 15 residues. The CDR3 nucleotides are TGTGCCAGCAGTTCCGGGACAGGGGGCCCAGATACGCAGTATTTT. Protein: CASSSGTGGPDTQYF.

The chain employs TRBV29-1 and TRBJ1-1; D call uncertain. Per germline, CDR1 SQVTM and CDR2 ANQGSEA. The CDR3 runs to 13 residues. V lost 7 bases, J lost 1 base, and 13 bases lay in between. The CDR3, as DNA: TGCAGCGCTAGGCTACCGGGGAACACTGAAGCTTTCTTT. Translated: CSARLPGNTEAFF. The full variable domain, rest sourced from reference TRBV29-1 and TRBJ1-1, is SAVISQKPSRDICQRGTSLTIQCQVDSQVTMMFWYRQQPGQSLTLIATANQGSEATYESGFVIDKFPISRPNLTFSTLTVSNMSPEDSSIYLCSARLPGNTEAFFGQGTRLTVV.

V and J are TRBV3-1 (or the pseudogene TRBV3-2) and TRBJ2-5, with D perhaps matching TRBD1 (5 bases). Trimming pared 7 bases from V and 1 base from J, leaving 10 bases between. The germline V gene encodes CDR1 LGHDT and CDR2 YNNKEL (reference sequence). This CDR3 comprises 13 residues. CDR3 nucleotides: TGTGCCAGCAAGGGGTCTAGCCAAGAGACCCAGTACTTC. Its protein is CASKGSSQETQYF.

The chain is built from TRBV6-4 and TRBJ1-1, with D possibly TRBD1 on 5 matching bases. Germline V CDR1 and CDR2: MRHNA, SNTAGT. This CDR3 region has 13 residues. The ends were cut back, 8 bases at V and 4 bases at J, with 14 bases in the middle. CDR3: CASGLNRGTEAFF. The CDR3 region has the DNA TGTGCCAGCGGCCTGAATAGGGGCACTGAAGCTTTCTTT.

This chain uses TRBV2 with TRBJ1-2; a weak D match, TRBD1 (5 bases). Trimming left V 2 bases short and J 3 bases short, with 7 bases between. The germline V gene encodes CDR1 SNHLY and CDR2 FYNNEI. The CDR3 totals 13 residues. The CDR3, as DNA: TGTGCCAGCAGTGAACGGGGGTACTATGGCTACACCTTC. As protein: CASSERGYYGYTF.